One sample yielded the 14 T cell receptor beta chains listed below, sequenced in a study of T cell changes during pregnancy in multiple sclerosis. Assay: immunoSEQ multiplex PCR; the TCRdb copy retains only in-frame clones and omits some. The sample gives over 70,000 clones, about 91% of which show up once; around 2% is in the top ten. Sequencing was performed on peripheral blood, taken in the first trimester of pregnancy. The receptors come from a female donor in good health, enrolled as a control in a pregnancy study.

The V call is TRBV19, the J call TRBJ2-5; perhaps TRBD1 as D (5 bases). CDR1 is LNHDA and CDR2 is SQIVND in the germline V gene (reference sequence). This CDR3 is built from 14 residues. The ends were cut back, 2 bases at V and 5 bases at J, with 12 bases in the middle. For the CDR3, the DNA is TGTGCCAGTAGTATATGGGGCAACGGGGAGACCCAGTACTTC. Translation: CASSIWGNGETQYF. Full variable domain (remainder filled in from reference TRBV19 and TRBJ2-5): DGGITQSPKYLFRKEGQNVTLSCEQNLNHDAMYWYRQDPGQGLRLIYYSQIVNDFQKGDIAEGYSVSREKKESFPLTVTSAQKNPTAFYLCASSIWGNGETQYFGPGTRLLVL.

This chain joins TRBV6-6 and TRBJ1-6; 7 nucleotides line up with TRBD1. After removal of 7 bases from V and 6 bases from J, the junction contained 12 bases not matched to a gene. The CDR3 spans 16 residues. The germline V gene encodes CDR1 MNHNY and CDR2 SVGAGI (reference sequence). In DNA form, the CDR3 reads TGTGCCAGCATCACAGGGGATGGGGTTCGTAATTCACCCCTCCACTTT. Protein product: CASITGDGVRNSPLHF.

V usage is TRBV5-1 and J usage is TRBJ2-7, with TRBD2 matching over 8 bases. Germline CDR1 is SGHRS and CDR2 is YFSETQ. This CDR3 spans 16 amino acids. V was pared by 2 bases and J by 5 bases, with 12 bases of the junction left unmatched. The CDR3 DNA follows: TGCGCCAGCAGCTTATTGATGACGGGGGGGCCCCACGAGCAGTACTTC. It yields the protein CASSLLMTGGPHEQYF.

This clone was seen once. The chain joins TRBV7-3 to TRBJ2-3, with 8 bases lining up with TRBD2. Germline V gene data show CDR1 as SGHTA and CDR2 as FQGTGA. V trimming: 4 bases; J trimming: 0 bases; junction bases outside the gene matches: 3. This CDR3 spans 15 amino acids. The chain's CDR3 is CASSSVAGSTDTQYF. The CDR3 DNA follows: TGTGCCAGCAGCTCAGTAGCGGGGAGCACAGATACGCAGTATTTT.

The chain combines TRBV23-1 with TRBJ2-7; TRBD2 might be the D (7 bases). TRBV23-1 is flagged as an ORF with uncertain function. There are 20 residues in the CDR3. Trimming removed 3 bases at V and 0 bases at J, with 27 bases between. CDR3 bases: TGCGCCAGCAGTCAGCCTCGGTGGGGGGGACACGGGTCGGGCTCCTACGAGCAGTACTTC. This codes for CASSQPRWGGHGSGSYEQYF.

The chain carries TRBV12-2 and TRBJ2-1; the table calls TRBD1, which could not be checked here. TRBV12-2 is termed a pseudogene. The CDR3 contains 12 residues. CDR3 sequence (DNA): TGTGCAAGTCGCCCGCAGGGTGATGAGCAGTTCTTC. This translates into CASRPQGDEQFF.

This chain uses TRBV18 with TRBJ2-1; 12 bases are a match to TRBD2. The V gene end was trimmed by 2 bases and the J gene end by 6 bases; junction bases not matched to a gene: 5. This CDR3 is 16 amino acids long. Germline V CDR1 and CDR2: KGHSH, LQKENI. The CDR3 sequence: CASSPRTSGALNEQFF. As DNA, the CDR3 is TGTGCCAGCTCACCAAGGACTAGCGGGGCACTCAATGAGCAGTTCTTC.

The CDR3 sequence is CAISVGTSGTNTGELFF. The CDR3 nucleotides are TGTGCCATCAGTGTCGGGACTAGCGGGACCAACACCGGGGAGCTGTTTTTT. The rearrangement links TRBV10-3 to TRBJ2-2; 13 nucleotides line up with TRBD2. The CDR3 loop spans 17 amino acids. CDR1 is ENHRY and CDR2 is SYGVKD in the germline V gene. V dropped 4 bases and J dropped 2; count of bases not matched to a gene: 4.

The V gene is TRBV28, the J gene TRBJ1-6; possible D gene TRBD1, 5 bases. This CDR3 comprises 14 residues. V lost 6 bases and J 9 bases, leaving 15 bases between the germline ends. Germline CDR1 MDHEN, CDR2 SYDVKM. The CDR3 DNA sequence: TGTGCCAGCAGCCCCGGGGGAGGGGTTTCACCCCTCCACTTT. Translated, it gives CASSPGGGVSPLHF.

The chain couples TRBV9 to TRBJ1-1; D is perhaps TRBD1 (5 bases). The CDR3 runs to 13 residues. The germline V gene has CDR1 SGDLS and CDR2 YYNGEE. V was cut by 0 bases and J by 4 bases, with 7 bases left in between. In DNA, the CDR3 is TGTGCCAGCAGCGTAGGCAGGGCCACTGAAGCTTTCTTT. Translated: CASSVGRATEAFF.

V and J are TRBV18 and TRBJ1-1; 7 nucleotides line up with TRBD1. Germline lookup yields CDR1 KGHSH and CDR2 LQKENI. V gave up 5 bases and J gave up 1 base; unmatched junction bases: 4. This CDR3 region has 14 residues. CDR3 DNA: TGTGCCAGCTCATCCGGGACAGCGAACACTGAAGCTTTCTTT. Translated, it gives CASSSGTANTEAFF.

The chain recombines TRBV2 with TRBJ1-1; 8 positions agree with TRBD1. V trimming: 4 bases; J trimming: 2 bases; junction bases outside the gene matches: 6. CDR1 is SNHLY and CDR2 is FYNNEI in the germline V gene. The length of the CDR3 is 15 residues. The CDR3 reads CASSADRVGNTEAFF. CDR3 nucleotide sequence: TGTGCCAGCAGTGCGGACAGGGTAGGAAACACTGAAGCTTTCTTT.

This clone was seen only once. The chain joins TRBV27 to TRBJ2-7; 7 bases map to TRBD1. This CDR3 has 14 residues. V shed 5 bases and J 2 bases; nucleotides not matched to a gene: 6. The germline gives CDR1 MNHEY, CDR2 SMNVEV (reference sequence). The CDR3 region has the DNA TGTGCCAGCAGTGCCTCCGGACAGGCCTACGAGCAGTACTTC. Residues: CASSASGQAYEQYF.

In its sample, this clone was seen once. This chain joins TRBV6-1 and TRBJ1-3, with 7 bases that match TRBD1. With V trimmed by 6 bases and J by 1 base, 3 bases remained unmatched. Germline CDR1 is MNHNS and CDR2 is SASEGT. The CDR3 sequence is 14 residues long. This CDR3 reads CASRNRGSGNTIYF. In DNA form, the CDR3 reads TGTGCCAGCAGGAACAGGGGATCTGGAAACACCATATATTTT.